This TCR beta chain was recorded in a study of shared clonotypes between healthy human individuals. Study at large: Two women and a few men aged 18 to 49 served as donors. General study findings and limits: What limited the represented genetic and exposure-history diversity was the small number of donors. Estimated clonotype richness was generally higher in naive than memory subsets.

Replicate PCRs from sorted subsets contained roughly 190 ng DNA, which is some 30,000 T cell genomes. Measured with immunoSEQ multiplex PCR; TCRdb has only the in-frame clones, and not every one. The sample lists millions of clones, just over 90% occurring once. Trimming took off 5 bases at V and 8 bases at J, with 9 bases between the two ends. Looked up from germline, CDR1 is DFQATT and CDR2 is SNEGSKA (reference sequence). The length of the CDR3 is 10 residues. This clone was counted a few times. Its antigen is not known. The chain combines TRBV20-1 with TRBJ1-1; no definite D call. The sequenced sample was naive CD4+ T cells from PBMCs. Subset indicated: CD45RA+ positively selected. The receptor's source is a man between 18 and 35 years old in good health. Some clones in this sample may be carry-over from other donors' samples. CDR3 protein: CSALVREAFF. The CDR3 DNA sequence: TGCAGTGCTTTGGTCAGGGAAGCTTTCTTT.